This entry features one T cell receptor (beta chain) sequence. TCRdb keeps only in-frame clones here, not all; method: immunoSEQ multiplex PCR. The repertoire holds some 220,000 clones, roughly 84% seen once, with 2.5% to 3.5% in the top ten. These data belong to a study of blood T cell repertoires in COVID-19. The overall study: The United States, Italy and Spain provided the acute and convalescent COVID-19 samples. PBMCs, B-cell-depleted T cells, or T cells provided the cDNA or gDNA that made up the material.

The ends were cut back, 4 bases at V and 0 bases at J, with 14 bases in the middle. Germline CDR1 reads SGDLS; CDR2 reads YYNGEE. The CDR3 covers 15 residues. This chain links TRBV9 with TRBJ2-7, with D maybe TRBD2 (5 bases). This clonotype originated in a man aged 50 to 60 who had recovered from COVID-19. The sample was peripheral blood. The CDR3 sequence is CASSQSGASSYEQYF. The CDR3 DNA is TGTGCCAGCAGCCAGAGCGGCGCGAGCTCCTACGAGCAGTACTTC.